This TCR beta chain was captured by sequencing in a study of T-cell memory formation after mild COVID-19. Study in general: The two donors had largely donor-specific TCR clusters.

On this clonotype itself: Its antigen is unknown.

TCRdb analysed the 5' RACE reads with MiXCR anew, one entry per CDR3 protein. Of 300,000 or so distinct CDR3 sequences listed, 15% to 20% were seen once; the top ten hold about a fifth. Overall study findings and caveats: Specificity for SARS-CoV-2 was not confirmed among the second-wave clones peaking on day 37. From day 15 to 85, contracting clones were balanced between CD4 and CD8, whereas later expanders leaned toward CD4+. Contracting clones localized mainly to CM and EM when CD4+ and mainly to EMRA when CD8+.

CDR1 and CDR2 from the germline V gene are MNHEY and SVGEGT. V was clipped by 2 bases and J by 5 bases, with 10 bases between them. This CDR3 spans 14 amino acids. This clonotype originated in a man aged 18 to 29 who had mild COVID-19 (a few samples of this study predate the infection). Cell type and time point are not known. Input material: PBMCs or a T cell subset sorted from them (not recorded which). The chain employs TRBV6-2 or TRBV6-3 and TRBJ1-5, with D uncertain. CDR3 residues: CASSYHATDQPQHF. CDR3 sequence (DNA): TGTGCCAGCAGTTACCACGCGACTGATCAGCCCCAGCATTTT.